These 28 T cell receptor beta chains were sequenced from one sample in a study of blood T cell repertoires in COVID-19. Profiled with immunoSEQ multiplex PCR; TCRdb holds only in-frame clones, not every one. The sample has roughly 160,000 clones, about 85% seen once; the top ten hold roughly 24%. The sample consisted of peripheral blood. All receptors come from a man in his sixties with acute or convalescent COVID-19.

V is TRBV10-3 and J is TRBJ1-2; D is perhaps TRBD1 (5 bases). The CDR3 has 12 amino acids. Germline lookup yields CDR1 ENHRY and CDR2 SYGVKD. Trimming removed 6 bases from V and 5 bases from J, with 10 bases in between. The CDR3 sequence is CAISDDSYGYTF. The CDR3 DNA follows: TGTGCCATCAGCGATGACAGTTATGGCTACACCTTC.

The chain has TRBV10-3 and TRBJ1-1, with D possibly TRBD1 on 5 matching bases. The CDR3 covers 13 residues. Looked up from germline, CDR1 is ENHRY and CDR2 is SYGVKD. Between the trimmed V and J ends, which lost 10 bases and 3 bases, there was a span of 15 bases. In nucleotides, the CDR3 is TGTGCCAGAGCCCAGGGCGGGGACACTGAAGCTTTCTTT. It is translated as CARAQGGDTEAFF.

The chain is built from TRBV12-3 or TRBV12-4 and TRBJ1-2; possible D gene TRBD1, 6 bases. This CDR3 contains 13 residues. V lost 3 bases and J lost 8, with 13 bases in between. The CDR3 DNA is TGTGCCAGCAGTTTGCTCAGGGGAGCCGGCTACACCTTC. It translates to CASSLLRGAGYTF.

The CDR3 DNA follows: TGTGCCAGCAGCTCCCGGGGAAGGGAGCAGTACGTC. It translates to CASSSRGREQYV. J is TRBJ2-7 and V is TRBV5-8, with a possible D match to TRBD2 (5 bases). Germline V CDR1 and CDR2: SGHTS, YDEGEE. V lost 3 bases to trimming and J lost 7 bases, with 11 bases between them. This CDR3 region has 12 residues.

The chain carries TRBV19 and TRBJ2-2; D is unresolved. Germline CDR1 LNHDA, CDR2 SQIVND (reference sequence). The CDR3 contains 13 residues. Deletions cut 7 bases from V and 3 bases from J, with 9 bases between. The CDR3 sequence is CASTRTDTGELFF. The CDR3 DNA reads TGTGCCAGTACCCGTACGGACACCGGGGAGCTGTTTTTT.

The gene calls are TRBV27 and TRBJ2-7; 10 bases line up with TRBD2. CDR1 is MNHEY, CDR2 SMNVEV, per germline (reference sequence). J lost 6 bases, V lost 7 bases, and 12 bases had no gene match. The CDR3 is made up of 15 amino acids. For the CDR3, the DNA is TGTGCCAGCACCAAATTAGCGGGAGGATTAGGCGAGCAGTACTTC. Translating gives CASTKLAGGLGEQYF.

The CDR3 is CATSKKRTGENTEAFF. The CDR3 DNA sequence: TGTGCCACCAGCAAAAAGCGCACCGGGGAGAACACTGAAGCTTTCTTT. This chain uses TRBV15 with TRBJ1-1; no clear D. The V gene's germline CDR1 is LNHNV and CDR2 YYDKDF (reference sequence). This CDR3 is 16 amino acids long. The germline V and J ends were trimmed by 4 bases and 1 base, with 16 bases remaining between them.

CDR3 protein: CASSLVSGSTQYF. The CDR3 bases are TGTGCCAGCAGCTTAGTATCAGGATCTACGCAGTATTTT. J is TRBJ2-3 and V is TRBV11-3; D is undetermined. Trimming left V 1 base short and J 8 bases short, with 10 bases between. The CDR3 length is 13 residues. CDR1 and CDR2 (germline): SGHNT, YENEEA.

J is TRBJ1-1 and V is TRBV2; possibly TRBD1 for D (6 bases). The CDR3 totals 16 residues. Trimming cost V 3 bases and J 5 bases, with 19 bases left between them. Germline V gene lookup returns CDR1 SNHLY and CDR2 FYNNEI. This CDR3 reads CASSEFLWGPGTEAFF. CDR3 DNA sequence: TGTGCCAGCAGTGAGTTTCTCTGGGGGCCGGGGACTGAAGCTTTCTTT.

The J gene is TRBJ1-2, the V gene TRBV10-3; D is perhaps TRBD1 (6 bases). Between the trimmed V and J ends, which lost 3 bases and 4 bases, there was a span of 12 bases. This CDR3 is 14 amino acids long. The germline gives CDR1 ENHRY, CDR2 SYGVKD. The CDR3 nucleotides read TGTGCCATCAGTGAAGGGGGGGCGGGCTATGGCTACACCTTC. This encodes CAISEGGAGYGYTF.

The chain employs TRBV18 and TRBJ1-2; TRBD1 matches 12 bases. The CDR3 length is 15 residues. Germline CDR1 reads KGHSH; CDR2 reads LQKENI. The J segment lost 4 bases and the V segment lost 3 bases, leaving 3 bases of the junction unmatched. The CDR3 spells CASSPKGQGAYGYTF. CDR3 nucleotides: TGTGCCAGCTCACCTAAGGGACAGGGGGCCTATGGCTACACCTTC.

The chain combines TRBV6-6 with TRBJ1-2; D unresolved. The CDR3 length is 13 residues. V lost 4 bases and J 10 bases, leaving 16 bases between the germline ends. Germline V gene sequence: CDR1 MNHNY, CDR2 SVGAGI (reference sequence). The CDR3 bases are TGTGCCAGCAGTTTCCGTGAGGGTTCACCCTACACCTTC. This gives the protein CASSFREGSPYTF.

The CDR3 reads CASSVARGYGYTF. CDR3 coding DNA: TGTGCCAGCAGCGTAGCCAGGGGCTATGGCTACACCTTC. The V and J genes are TRBV9 and TRBJ1-2; possibly TRBD1 for D (6 bases). Germline V gene lookup returns CDR1 SGDLS and CDR2 YYNGEE. The CDR3 extends over 13 amino acids. The ends were cut back, 0 bases at V and 4 bases at J, with 7 bases in the middle.

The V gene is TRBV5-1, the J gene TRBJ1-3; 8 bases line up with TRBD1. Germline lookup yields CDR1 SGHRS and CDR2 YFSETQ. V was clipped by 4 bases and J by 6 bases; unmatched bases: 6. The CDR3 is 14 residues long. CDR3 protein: CASSPGQALNTIYF. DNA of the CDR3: TGCGCCAGCAGCCCGGGACAGGCCTTAAACACCATATATTTT.

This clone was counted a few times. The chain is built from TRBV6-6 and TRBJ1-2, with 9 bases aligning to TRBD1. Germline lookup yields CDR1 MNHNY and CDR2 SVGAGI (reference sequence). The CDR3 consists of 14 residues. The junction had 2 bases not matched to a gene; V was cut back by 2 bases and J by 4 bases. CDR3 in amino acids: CASSYTGGLYGYTF. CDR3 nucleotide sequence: TGTGCCAGCAGTTACACAGGGGGCCTCTATGGCTACACCTTC.

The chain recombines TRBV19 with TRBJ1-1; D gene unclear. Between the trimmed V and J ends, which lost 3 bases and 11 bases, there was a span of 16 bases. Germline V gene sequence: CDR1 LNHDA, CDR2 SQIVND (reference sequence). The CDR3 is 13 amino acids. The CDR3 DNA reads TGTGCCAGTAGTATCCCCCCTGGTGGGAGCGCTTTCTTT. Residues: CASSIPPGGSAFF. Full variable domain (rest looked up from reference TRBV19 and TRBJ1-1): DGGITQSPKYLFRKEGQNVTLSCEQNLNHDAMYWYRQDPGQGLRLIYYSQIVNDFQKGDIAEGYSVSREKKESFPLTVTSAQKNPTAFYLCASSIPPGGSAFFGQGTRLTVV.

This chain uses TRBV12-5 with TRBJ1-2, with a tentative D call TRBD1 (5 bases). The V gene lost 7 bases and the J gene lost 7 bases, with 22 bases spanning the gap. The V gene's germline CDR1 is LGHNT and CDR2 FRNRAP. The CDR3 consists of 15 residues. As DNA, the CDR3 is TGTGCTAGTGCCCCCTCCGGGGGGTTATCAGGTGGCTACACCTTC. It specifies CASAPSGGLSGGYTF.

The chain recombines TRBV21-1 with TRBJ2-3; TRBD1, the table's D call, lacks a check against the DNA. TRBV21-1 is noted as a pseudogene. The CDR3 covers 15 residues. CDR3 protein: CASSTPRGHGDTQYF. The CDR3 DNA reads TGTGCCAGCAGCACCCCCAGGGGGCATGGAGATACGCAGTATTTT.

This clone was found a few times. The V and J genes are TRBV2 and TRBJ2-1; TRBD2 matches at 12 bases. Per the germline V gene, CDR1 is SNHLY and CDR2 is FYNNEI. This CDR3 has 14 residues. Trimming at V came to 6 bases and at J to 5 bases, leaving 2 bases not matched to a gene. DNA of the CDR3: TGTGCCAGCAGGAGGACTAGCGGGGACAATGAGCAGTTCTTC. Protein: CASRRTSGDNEQFF.

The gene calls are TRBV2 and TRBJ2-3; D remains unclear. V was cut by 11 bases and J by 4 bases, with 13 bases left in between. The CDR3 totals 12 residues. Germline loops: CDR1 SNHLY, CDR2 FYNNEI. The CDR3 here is CAAGVSPDTQYF. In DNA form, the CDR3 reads TGTGCCGCAGGTGTGAGTCCAGATACGCAGTATTTT.

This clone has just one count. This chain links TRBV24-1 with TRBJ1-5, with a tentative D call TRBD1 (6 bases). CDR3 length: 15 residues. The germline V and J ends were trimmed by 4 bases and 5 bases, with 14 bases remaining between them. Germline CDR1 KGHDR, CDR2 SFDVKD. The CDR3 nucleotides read TGTGCCACCAGTGACCCGGGGGGGGCAGATCAGCCCCAGCATTTT. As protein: CATSDPGGADQPQHF.

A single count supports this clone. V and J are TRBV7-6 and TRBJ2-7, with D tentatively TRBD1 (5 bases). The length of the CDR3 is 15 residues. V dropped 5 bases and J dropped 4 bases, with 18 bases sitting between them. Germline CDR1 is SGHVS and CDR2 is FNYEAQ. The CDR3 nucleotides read TGTGCCAGCAGCACCGGGCAGGGTCTAGGTTACGAGCAGTACTTC. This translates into CASSTGQGLGYEQYF.

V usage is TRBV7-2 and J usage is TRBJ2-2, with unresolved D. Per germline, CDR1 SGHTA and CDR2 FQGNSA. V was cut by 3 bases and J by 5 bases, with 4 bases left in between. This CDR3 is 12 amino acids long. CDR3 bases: TGTGCCAGCAGCTTCGGGACCGGGGAGCTGTTTTTT. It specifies CASSFGTGELFF. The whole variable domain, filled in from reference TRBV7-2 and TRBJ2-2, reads GAGVSQSPSNKVTEKGKDVELRCDPISGHTALYWYRQSLGQGLEFLIYFQGNSAPDKSGLPSDRFSAERTGGSVSTLTIQRTQQEDSAVYLCASSFGTGELFFGEGSRLTVL.

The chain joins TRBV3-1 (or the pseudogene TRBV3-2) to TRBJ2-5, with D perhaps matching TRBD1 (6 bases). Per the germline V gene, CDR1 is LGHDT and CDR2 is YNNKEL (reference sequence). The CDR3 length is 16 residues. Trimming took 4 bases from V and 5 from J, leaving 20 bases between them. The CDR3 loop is CASSLRGRGGWETQYF. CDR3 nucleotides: TGTGCCAGCAGCCTCCGTGGCAGGGGCGGTTGGGAGACCCAGTACTTC.

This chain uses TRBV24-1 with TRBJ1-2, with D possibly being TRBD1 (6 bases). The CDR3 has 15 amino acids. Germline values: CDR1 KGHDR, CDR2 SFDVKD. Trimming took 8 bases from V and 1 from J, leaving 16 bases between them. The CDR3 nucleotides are TGTGCCACCAAGGTTCAGGGGACCTTTAACTATGGCTACACCTTC. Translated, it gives CATKVQGTFNYGYTF.

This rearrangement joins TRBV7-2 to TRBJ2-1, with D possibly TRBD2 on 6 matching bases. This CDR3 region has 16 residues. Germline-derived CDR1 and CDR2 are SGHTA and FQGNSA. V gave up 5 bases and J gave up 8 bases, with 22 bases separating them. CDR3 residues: CASSRDLGGALDEQFF. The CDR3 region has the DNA TGTGCCAGCAGCAGAGACCTGGGAGGAGCGTTGGATGAGCAGTTCTTC.

The CDR3 coding sequence is TGTGCCAGCAGCCAAGCCGGGAGCACTGAAGCTTTCTTT. As protein: CASSQAGSTEAFF. V is TRBV3-1 (or the pseudogene TRBV3-2) and J is TRBJ1-1; no reliable D call. The germline gives CDR1 LGHDT, CDR2 YNNKEL (reference sequence). The CDR3 contains 13 residues. The germline V and J ends were trimmed by 1 base and 4 bases, with 7 bases remaining between them.

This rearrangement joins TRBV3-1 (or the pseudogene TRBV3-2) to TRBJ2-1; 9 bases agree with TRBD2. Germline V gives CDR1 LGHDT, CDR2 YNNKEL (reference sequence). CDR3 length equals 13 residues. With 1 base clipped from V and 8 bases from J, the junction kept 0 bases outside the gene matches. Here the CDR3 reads CASSQVAGDEQFF. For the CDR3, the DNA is TGTGCCAGCAGCCAAGTAGCGGGAGATGAGCAGTTCTTC.